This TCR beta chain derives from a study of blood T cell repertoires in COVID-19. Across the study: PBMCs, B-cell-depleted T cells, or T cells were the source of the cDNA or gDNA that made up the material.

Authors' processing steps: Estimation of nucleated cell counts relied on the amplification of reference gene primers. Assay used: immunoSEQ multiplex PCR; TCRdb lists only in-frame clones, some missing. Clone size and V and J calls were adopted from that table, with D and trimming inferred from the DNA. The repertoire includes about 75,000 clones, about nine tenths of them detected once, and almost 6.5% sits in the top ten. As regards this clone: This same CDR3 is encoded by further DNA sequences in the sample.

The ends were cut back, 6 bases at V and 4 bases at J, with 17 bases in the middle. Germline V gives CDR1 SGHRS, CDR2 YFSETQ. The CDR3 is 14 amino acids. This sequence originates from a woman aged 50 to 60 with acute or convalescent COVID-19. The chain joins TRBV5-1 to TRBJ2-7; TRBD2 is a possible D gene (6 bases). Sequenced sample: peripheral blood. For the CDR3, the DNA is TGCGCCAGCATGAGTGGGGGGAGCTCTTACGAGCAGTACTTC. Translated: CASMSGGSSYEQYF.